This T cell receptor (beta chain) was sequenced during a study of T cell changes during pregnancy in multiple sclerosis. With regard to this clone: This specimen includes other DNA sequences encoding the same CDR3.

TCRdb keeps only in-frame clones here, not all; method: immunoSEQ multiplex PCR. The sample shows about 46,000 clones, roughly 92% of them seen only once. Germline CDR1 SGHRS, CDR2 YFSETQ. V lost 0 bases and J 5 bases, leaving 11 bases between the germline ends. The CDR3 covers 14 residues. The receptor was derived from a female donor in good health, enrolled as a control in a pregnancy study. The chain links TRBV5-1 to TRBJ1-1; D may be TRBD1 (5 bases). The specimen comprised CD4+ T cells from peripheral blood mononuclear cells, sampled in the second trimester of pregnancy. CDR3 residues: CASSLEQGRTEAFF. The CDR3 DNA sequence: TGCGCCAGCAGCTTGGAGCAGGGAAGGACTGAAGCTTTCTTT.